This T cell receptor (beta chain) appears in the sequencing data of a study of blood T cell repertoires in COVID-19. Study as a whole: Donors in the United States, Italy and Spain gave samples during acute or convalescent COVID-19. The analysed material was cDNA or gDNA that came from T cells, B-cell-depleted T cells, or PBMCs.

Original processing notes: Estimation of nucleated cell counts relied on the amplification of reference gene primers. Profiled with immunoSEQ multiplex PCR; TCRdb holds only in-frame clones, not every one. Clone size and V and J calls were adopted from that table, with D and trimming inferred from the DNA. The sample holds about 140,000 clones, 80% to 90% seen once. The germline V and J ends were trimmed by 3 bases and 3 bases, with 8 bases remaining between them. Germline assignment: CDR1 ENHRY and CDR2 SYGVKD. CDR3 length: 13 residues. The rearrangement joins TRBV10-3 to TRBJ1-1; D possibly corresponds to TRBD1 (6 bases). The sequencing sample was made of peripheral blood. This receptor was identified in a man in his 60s with active or convalescent COVID-19. CDR3 bases: TGTGCCATCAGTGACAGGGGAGACACTGAAGCTTTCTTT. Amino acids: CAISDRGDTEAFF.